This T cell receptor (beta chain) was recorded in a study of cytomegalovirus exposure and HLA in healthy donors. Study-wide findings and caveats: Later analysis indicated greater clonal expansion among HLA-associated TCR beta chains than among equally common other chains. Differences between HLA loci emerged in a later analysis of TCR association rates, with DRB1 most and HLA-C fewest.

Comments on this clone: The antigen is undetermined.

The CDR3 runs to 12 residues. The germline gives CDR1 SGHNT, CDR2 YENEEA. The V end was cut by 7 bases, the J end by 4 bases, with 10 bases between. Use of 60 Vbeta and 13 Jbeta primers characterized the PCR. Sequencing was performed with immunoSEQ multiplex PCR; in TCRdb, only in-frame clones are kept and a portion is missing. Recorded for this sample: about 64,000 clones. The sequenced sample was PBMCs. This clonotype was sampled from a young woman in good health and CMV-seronegative. The rearrangement links TRBV11-3 to TRBJ1-2; D might be TRBD1 (5 bases). CDR3 loop: CASTADTYGYTF. CDR3 nucleotides: TGTGCCAGCACCGCGGACACCTATGGCTACACCTTC.